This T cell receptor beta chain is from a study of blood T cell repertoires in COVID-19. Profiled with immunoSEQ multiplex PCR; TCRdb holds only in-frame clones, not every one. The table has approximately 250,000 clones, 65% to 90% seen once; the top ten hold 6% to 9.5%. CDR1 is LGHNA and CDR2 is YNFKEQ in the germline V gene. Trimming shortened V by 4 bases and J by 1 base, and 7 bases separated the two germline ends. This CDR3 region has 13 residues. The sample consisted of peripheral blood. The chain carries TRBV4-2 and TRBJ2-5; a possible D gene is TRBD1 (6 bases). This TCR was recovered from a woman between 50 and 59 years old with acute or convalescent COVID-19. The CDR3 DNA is TGTGCCAGCAGCCCGGACAGCCAAGAGACCCAGTACTTC. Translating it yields CASSPDSQETQYF.